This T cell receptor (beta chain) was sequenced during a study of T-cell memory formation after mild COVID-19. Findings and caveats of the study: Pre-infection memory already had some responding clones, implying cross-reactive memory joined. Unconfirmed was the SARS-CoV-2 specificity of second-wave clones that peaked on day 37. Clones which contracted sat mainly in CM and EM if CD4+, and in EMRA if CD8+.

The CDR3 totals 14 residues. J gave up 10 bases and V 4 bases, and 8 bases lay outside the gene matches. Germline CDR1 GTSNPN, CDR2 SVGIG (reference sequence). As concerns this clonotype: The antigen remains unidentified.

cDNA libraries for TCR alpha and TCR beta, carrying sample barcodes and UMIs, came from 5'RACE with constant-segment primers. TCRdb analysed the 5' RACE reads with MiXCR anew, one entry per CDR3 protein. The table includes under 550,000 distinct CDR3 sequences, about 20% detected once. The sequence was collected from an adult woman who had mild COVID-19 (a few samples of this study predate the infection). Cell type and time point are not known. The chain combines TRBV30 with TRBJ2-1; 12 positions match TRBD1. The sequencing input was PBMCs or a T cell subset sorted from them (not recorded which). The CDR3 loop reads CAWNPGQGAGEQFF. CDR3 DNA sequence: TGTGCCTGGAATCCGGGACAGGGGGCTGGCGAGCAGTTCTTC.